Following are 26 T cell receptor beta chains from one sample sequenced in a study of T cell responses to AZD1222 COVID-19 vaccine (dated by TCRdb to the early 2020s). Taken with the paper, the label for time point translates to: baseline before first vaccination. The library was produced with the immunoSEQ multiplex PCR assay. Held by TCRdb, this immuneACCESS table contains in-frame sequences only and omits some clones. Under half of the omission traces to an unresolved V gene where checked; the cause of the rest is unknown. Recorded for this sample are approximately 110,000 clones; about 90% of them occurred a single time. The ten top clones hold more than 4% of the sample. This material consisted of peripheral blood, taken on day 0 of AZD1222 vaccination. These receptors originate from an adult in good health.

The rearrangement uses TRBV7-2 and TRBJ1-5; 7 nucleotides line up with TRBD1. This CDR3 comprises 15 residues. V was pared by 2 bases and J by 6 bases, with 7 bases of the junction left unmatched. Germline CDR1 and CDR2: SGHTA and FQGNSA. For the CDR3, the DNA is TGTGCCAGCAGCTTACACAGGGGTTATGTTCAGCCCCAGCATTTT. It is translated as CASSLHRGYVQPQHF.

The rearrangement uses TRBV28 and TRBJ1-1; D is unclear. Trimming left V 6 bases short and J 0 bases short, with 14 bases between. Germline V gene sequence: CDR1 MDHEN, CDR2 SYDVKM. This CDR3 spans 15 amino acids. The CDR3 DNA reads as TGTGCCAGCAGGCCCGCCACCCTAATGAACACTGAAGCTTTCTTT. It yields the protein CASRPATLMNTEAFF.

This clone was observed a few times. The rearrangement uses TRBV11-2 and TRBJ1-1, with TRBD1 identical over 7 bases. The V and J ends lost 5 bases and 5 bases, in that order; junction bases with no gene match: 14. Germline V gene sequence: CDR1 SGHAT, CDR2 FQNNGV. This CDR3 is 16 amino acids long. The CDR3 spells CASSPRQGMGRTEAFF. The CDR3, as DNA: TGTGCCAGCAGCCCAAGACAGGGTATGGGGAGAACTGAAGCTTTCTTT. Supplemented by reference TRBV11-2 and TRBJ1-1, the full variable domain reads EAGVAQSPRYKIIEKRQSVAFWCNPISGHATLYWYQQILGQGPKLLIQFQNNGVVDDSQLPKDRFSAERLKGVDSTLKIQPAKLEDSAVYLCASSPRQGMGRTEAFFGQGTRLTVV.

The chain employs TRBV10-2 and TRBJ1-5; D is unclear. This CDR3 contains 14 residues. CDR1 is WSHSY and CDR2 is SAAADI in the germline V gene. Trimming pared 5 bases from V and 0 bases from J, leaving 8 bases between. The DNA for the CDR3 is TGCGCCAGCAGTCCGACGGCTAGCAATCAGCCCCAGCATTTT. Amino acids: CASSPTASNQPQHF.

V and J are TRBV3-1 (or the pseudogene TRBV3-2) and TRBJ2-7, with TRBD1 identical over 8 bases. This CDR3 has 17 residues. Looked up from germline, CDR1 is LGHDT and CDR2 is YNNKEL (reference sequence). V was clipped by 3 bases and J by 6 bases; unmatched bases: 16. This CDR3 reads CASSQEGQAITPIEQYF. The CDR3 DNA is TGTGCCAGCAGCCAGGAGGGACAGGCTATAACGCCGATCGAGCAGTACTTC.

A remark on this clone: A read error may account for a junction end that differs from germline. CDR3 coding DNA: TGTGCTAGTGGTACAGGAGCCGAAAGCGCAGTCTTC. This translates into CASGTGAESAVF. The rearrangement uses TRBV12-5 and TRBJ2-1; D possibly corresponds to TRBD1 (5 bases). The CDR3 contains 12 residues. Germline CDR1 is LGHNT and CDR2 is FRNRAP.

This clone was found a few times. The rearrangement links TRBV7-5 to TRBJ2-7. TRBV7-5 is designated a pseudogene. The CDR3 loop spans 13 amino acids. This CDR3 is CARSRDGTYEQYF. The DNA for the CDR3 is TGTGCCAGAAGCAGAGACGGAACCTACGAGCAGTACTTC.

The J gene is TRBJ2-3, the V gene TRBV4-1; D not certain. The CDR3 runs to 17 residues. In germline, CDR1 is MGHRA, CDR2 YSYEKL. V gave up 3 bases and J gave up 2 bases, with 18 bases separating them. The CDR3 DNA is TGCGCCAGCAGCCAGACTCAGGTGGCCGGTTTCACAGATACGCAGTATTTT. This sequence encodes CASSQTQVAGFTDTQYF.

The chain joins TRBV13 to TRBJ2-3; D is possibly TRBD2 (6 bases). Germline CDR1 PRHDT, CDR2 FYEKMQ (reference sequence). Trimming pared 3 bases from V and 2 bases from J, leaving 18 bases between. This CDR3 has 17 amino acids. CDR3 protein: CASSFGRLRTSTDTQYF. The CDR3 region has the DNA TGTGCCAGCAGCTTTGGGAGGCTAAGGACTTCCACAGATACGCAGTATTTT.

J is TRBJ2-6 and V is TRBV19; D is unresolved. Germline values: CDR1 LNHDA, CDR2 SQIVND (reference sequence). Trimming pared 3 bases from V and 0 bases from J, leaving 6 bases between. The CDR3 consists of 15 residues. The CDR3 nucleotides are TGTGCCAGTAGTATTGGGTACTCTGGGGCCAACGTCCTGACTTTC. Its translation: CASSIGYSGANVLTF.

The chain uses TRBV28 and TRBJ1-2; the D gene is possibly TRBD1 (6 bases). CDR3 size: 16 residues. Looked up from germline, CDR1 is MDHEN and CDR2 is SYDVKM. Trimming pared 3 bases from V and 5 bases from J, leaving 19 bases between. CDR3 DNA sequence: TGTGCCAGCAGTTTCACATGGGGGGGGCAGGTTTATGGCTACACCTTC. Amino acids: CASSFTWGGQVYGYTF.

The chain recombines TRBV2 with TRBJ2-7; no reliable D call. The V gene lost 6 bases and the J gene lost 6 bases, with 9 bases spanning the gap. CDR1 SNHLY and CDR2 FYNNEI come from the germline V gene. The CDR3 has 11 amino acids. CDR3 sequence (DNA): TGTGCCAGCAGGCCGATGTCCGAGCAGTACTTC. Residues: CASRPMSEQYF.

V gene TRBV5-4 combines with J gene TRBJ2-3, with D possibly being TRBD1 or TRBD2 (6 bases each). CDR1 is SGHNT and CDR2 is YYREEE in the germline V gene (reference sequence). The V end was cut by 4 bases, the J end by 8 bases, with 20 bases between. CDR3 length equals 15 residues. The CDR3, as DNA: TGTGCCAGCAGCGGGCCTCACGGGGGCCTTAGTACGCAGTATTTT. It specifies CASSGPHGGLSTQYF.

J is TRBJ2-2 and V is TRBV30; 12 nucleotides align to TRBD2. V lost 2 bases to trimming and J lost 6 bases; unmatched junction nucleotides: 10. Per germline, CDR1 GTSNPN and CDR2 SVGIG (reference sequence). The CDR3 length is 17 residues. The CDR3 spells CAWSRGASGGAAGELFF. Written as DNA, the CDR3 is TGTGCCTGGAGTCGAGGTGCTAGCGGGGGGGCCGCCGGGGAGCTGTTTTTT.

The V and J genes are TRBV7-9 and TRBJ1-4, with 7 bases aligning to TRBD1. The germline CDR1 and CDR2 sequences are SEHNR and FQNEAQ (reference sequence). With V trimmed by 2 bases and J by 8 bases, 5 bases remained unmatched. The CDR3 length is 14 residues. The CDR3 DNA is TGTGCCAGCAGCTTACAACAGGGGAGAGAAAAACTGTTTTTT. Translating it yields CASSLQQGREKLFF. Based on the CDR3 plus reference TRBV7-9 and TRBJ1-4, the full variable domain is DTGVSQNPRHKITKRGQNVTFRCDPISEHNRLYWYRQTLGQGPEFLTYFQNEAQLEKSRLLSDRFSAERPKGSFSTLEIQRTEQGDSAMYLCASSLQQGREKLFFGSGTQLSVL.

The chain uses TRBV2 and TRBJ2-6, with D unresolved. The CDR3 consists of 12 residues. Trimming removed 7 bases at V and 4 bases at J, with 5 bases between. Germline assignment: CDR1 SNHLY and CDR2 FYNNEI. CDR3: CASNLGANVLTF. DNA of the CDR3: TGTGCCAGCAATTTGGGGGCCAACGTCCTGACTTTC.

V gene TRBV23-1 combines with J gene TRBJ2-5; weak D call: TRBD1 (5 bases). TRBV23-1 is recorded as an ORF, its role being uncertain. The V and J ends lost 3 bases and 0 bases respectively, with 8 bases between them. The CDR3 is made up of 14 amino acids. The CDR3 loop is CASSQWTYQETQYF. DNA of the CDR3: TGCGCCAGCAGTCAGTGGACATACCAAGAGACCCAGTACTTC.

This chain joins TRBV9 and TRBJ2-7; tentative D call: TRBD2 (5 bases). This CDR3 region has 12 residues. Germline CDR1 reads SGDLS; CDR2 reads YYNGEE. V was trimmed by 0 bases and J by 13 bases, leaving 14 bases between them. CDR3 coding DNA: TGTGCCAGCAGCGTAGATCAACAGAGGGTCTACTTC. It encodes CASSVDQQRVYF.

The V call is TRBV5-1, the J call TRBJ2-1; TRBD1 might be the D (6 bases). This CDR3 region has 15 residues. Germline V gives CDR1 SGHRS, CDR2 YFSETQ. Trimming cost V 3 bases and J 7 bases, with 17 bases left between them. The CDR3 region is CASSYGQTPGNEQFF. The CDR3 DNA follows: TGCGCCAGCAGCTACGGACAGACGCCGGGGAATGAGCAGTTCTTC.

The chain carries TRBV10-3 and TRBJ2-7; D not resolved. Germline lookup yields CDR1 ENHRY and CDR2 SYGVKD. This CDR3 has 16 amino acids. With 3 bases removed from V and 2 bases from J, the gap between germline ends came to 17 bases. CDR3 residues: CAISDQQTQLTYEQYF. For the CDR3, the DNA is TGTGCCATCAGTGACCAGCAGACCCAACTTACCTACGAGCAGTACTTC.

The rearrangement uses TRBV5-1 and TRBJ2-2; possible D gene TRBD1, 6 bases. Trimming removed 4 bases from V and 5 bases from J, with 30 bases in between. This CDR3 region has 20 residues. CDR1 is SGHRS and CDR2 is YFSETQ in the germline V gene. The CDR3 region has the DNA TGCGCCAGCAGCCGTTGGACGGTGTCGGGACGACAAACAGGGACCGGGGAGCTGTTTTTT. It yields the protein CASSRWTVSGRQTGTGELFF.

The chain uses TRBV2 and TRBJ1-4; the D is unclear. Trimming pared 5 bases from V and 5 bases from J, leaving 12 bases between. This CDR3 has 14 amino acids. CDR1 and CDR2 from the germline V gene are SNHLY and FYNNEI. The CDR3 DNA follows: TGTGCCAGCAGTTACCTGCAATTAAATGAAAAACTGTTTTTT. It codes for CASSYLQLNEKLFF.

The chain links TRBV28 to TRBJ1-2; D unclear. This CDR3 comprises 17 residues. Germline CDR1 reads MDHEN; CDR2 reads SYDVKM. Trimming cost V 1 base and J 0 bases, with 15 bases left between them. The CDR3 DNA sequence: TGTGCCAGCAGTTTATTGTTAGTGAGGAAAGCTAACTATGGCTACACCTTC. This gives the protein CASSLLLVRKANYGYTF.

The table lists this clone with a count of one. V gene TRBV10-1 combines with J gene TRBJ2-7; D is unclear. Per germline, CDR1 WNHNN and CDR2 SYGVQD (reference sequence). Trimming took 2 bases from V and 3 from J, leaving 8 bases between them. The CDR3 runs to 13 residues. CDR3 DNA: TGCGCCAGCAGTGAGGCCGTGGGCTACGAGCAGTACTTC. Its protein is CASSEAVGYEQYF.

A few counts support this clone. The chain is built from TRBV18 and TRBJ2-1, with a tentative D call TRBD1 (6 bases). Between the trimmed V and J ends, which lost 3 bases and 0 bases, there was a span of 18 bases. Germline CDR1 and CDR2: KGHSH and LQKENI. CDR3 length equals 18 residues. The CDR3, as DNA: TGTGCCAGCTCACCCCACATACCACAGGGAAGCTCCTACAATGAGCAGTTCTTC. Its translation: CASSPHIPQGSSYNEQFF.

The chain couples TRBV5-6 to TRBJ1-1; D possibly corresponds to TRBD1 (6 bases). The germline V gene encodes CDR1 SGHDT and CDR2 YYEEEE. This CDR3 spans 16 amino acids. Trimming removed 1 base from V and 1 base from J, with 14 bases in between. The CDR3 DNA reads as TGTGCCAGCAGCTTGTTTGGGACACAACCGAACACTGAAGCTTTCTTT. It yields the protein CASSLFGTQPNTEAFF.